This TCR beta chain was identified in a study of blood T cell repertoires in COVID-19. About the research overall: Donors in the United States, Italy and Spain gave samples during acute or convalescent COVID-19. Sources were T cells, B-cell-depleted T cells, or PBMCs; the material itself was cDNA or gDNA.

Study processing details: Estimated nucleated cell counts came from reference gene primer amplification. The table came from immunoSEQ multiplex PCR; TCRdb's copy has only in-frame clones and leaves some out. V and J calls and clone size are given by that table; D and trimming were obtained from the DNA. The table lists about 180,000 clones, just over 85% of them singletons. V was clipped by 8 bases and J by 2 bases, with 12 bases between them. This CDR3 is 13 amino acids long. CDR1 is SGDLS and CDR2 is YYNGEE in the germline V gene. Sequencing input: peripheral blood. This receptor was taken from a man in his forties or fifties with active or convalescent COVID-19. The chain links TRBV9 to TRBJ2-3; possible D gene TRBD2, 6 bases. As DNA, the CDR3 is TGTGCCAGTTCTGCTAGCGCCACAGATACGCAGTATTTT. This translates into CASSASATDTQYF.